These 32 T cell receptor beta chains originate from one sample sequenced in a study of blood T cells in healthy people across ages. Alongside a J-beta primer mix, a sample-barcoded 5' primer served in a second PCR lasting roughly 7 to 12 cycles. TCRdb re-analysed the 5' RACE reads in MiXCR, keeping a single row per CDR3 protein. The table records around 1.1 million distinct CDR3 sequences, 35% to 45% of them present only once. The sample taken for sequencing was blood. The origin of the receptors is a man younger than 30 in good health.

This clonotype showed up just a few times. The V gene is TRBV7-2, the J gene TRBJ1-1; D is ambiguous. V shed 7 bases and J shed 1 base, with 10 bases lying between them. The CDR3 extends over 13 amino acids. Germline CDR1 reads SGHTA; CDR2 reads FQGNSA. CDR3 DNA sequence: TGTGCCAGCACCTCGAGACAGAACACTGAAGCTTTCTTT. This codes for CASTSRQNTEAFF.

CDR3 DNA sequence: TGCGCCAGCAGCCTAACAATCCAAACCGGGGAGCTGTTTTTT. Its protein is CASSLTIQTGELFF. J is TRBJ2-2 and V is TRBV4-3, with D unclear. Between the trimmed V and J ends, which lost 4 bases and 5 bases, there was a span of 11 bases. This CDR3 is 14 amino acids long. In germline, CDR1 is LGHNA, CDR2 YSLEER.

This clonotype was counted between two and nine times. This chain connects TRBV7-2 to TRBJ1-2; D call uncertain. The CDR3 extends over 15 amino acids. Between the trimmed V and J ends, which lost 1 base and 8 bases, there was a span of 17 bases. In germline, CDR1 is SGHTA, CDR2 FQGNSA. CDR3 region: CASSLERWEDWGYTF. In nucleotides, the CDR3 is TGTGCCAGCAGCTTAGAAAGGTGGGAAGATTGGGGCTACACCTTC. Drawing the rest from reference TRBV7-2 and TRBJ1-2, the complete variable domain is GAGVSQSPSNKVTEKGKDVELRCDPISGHTALYWYRQSLGQGLEFLIYFQGNSAPDKSGLPSDRFSAERTGGSVSTLTIQRTQQEDSAVYLCASSLERWEDWGYTFGSGTRLTVV.

The chain has TRBV3-1 and TRBJ2-5; D not resolved. This CDR3 is 15 amino acids long. With 4 bases removed from V and 2 bases from J, the gap between germline ends came to 14 bases. Germline CDR1 is LGHDT and CDR2 is YNNKEL (reference sequence). This CDR3 is CASSPQEGPQETQYF. Written as DNA, the CDR3 is TGTGCCAGCAGCCCTCAGGAAGGGCCACAAGAGACCCAGTACTTC.

The chain uses TRBV5-1 and TRBJ1-1, with D possibly being TRBD1 (5 bases). V lost 2 bases to trimming and J lost 0 bases, with 14 bases between them. From germline, CDR1 is SGHRS and CDR2 YFSETQ. The CDR3 is 16 residues long. The DNA for the CDR3 is TGCGCCAGCAGCTTAGGAACAGGAGACATGAACACTGAAGCTTTCTTT. It translates to CASSLGTGDMNTEAFF.

The V gene is TRBV11-1, the J gene TRBJ2-5; TRBD1 matches 7 bases. This CDR3 spans 15 amino acids. Germline CDR1 is SGHAT and CDR2 is FQDESV (reference sequence). The junction had 12 bases not matched to a gene; V was cut back by 0 bases and J by 11 bases. The CDR3 DNA is TGTGCCAGCAGCTTAGCGGGAAGGGGGCATGGTGAGCAGTACTTC. Translation gives CASSLAGRGHGEQYF.

The chain couples TRBV20-1 to TRBJ2-6; D gene uncertain. CDR3 length equals 13 residues. The V gene's germline CDR1 is DFQATT and CDR2 SNEGSKA (reference sequence). The V end was cut by 4 bases, the J end by 2 bases, with 6 bases between. The DNA of the CDR3 is TGCAGTGCTACGGTAGCTGGGGCCAACGTCCTGACTTTC. Its protein product is CSATVAGANVLTF.

This chain uses TRBV6-6 with TRBJ2-5; 9 positions match TRBD2. TRBJ2-7 explains the end of the DNA better; the J call may be wrong. This CDR3 is built from 16 residues. The germline V gene encodes CDR1 MNHNY and CDR2 SVGAGI (reference sequence). CDR3 amino acids: CASSIPGGGGRDEQYF. DNA of the CDR3: TGTGCCAGCAGTATCCCCGGAGGGGGCGGGAGGGACGAGCAGTACTTC.

This clonotype was found a few times. Here the CDR3 DNA reads TGCGCCAGCAGCCAAGATCCACGGGGGCCCCAGCATTTT. Protein: CASSQDPRGPQHF. V is TRBV4-1 and J is TRBJ1-5; D is undetermined. Germline V lookup: CDR1 MGHRA, CDR2 YSYEKL. The CDR3 sequence is 13 residues long. V was clipped by 0 bases and J by 9 bases, with 9 bases between them.

This clonotype occurred a few times. V gene TRBV20-1 combines with J gene TRBJ2-3, with no clear D. The CDR3 contains 15 residues. Germline lookup yields CDR1 DFQATT and CDR2 SNEGSKA (reference sequence). V gave up 6 bases and J gave up 0 bases, with 16 bases separating them. As DNA, the CDR3 is TGCAGTGCCACGAAACCCTGGGGTAGCACAGATACGCAGTATTTT. As protein: CSATKPWGSTDTQYF.

The chain carries TRBV5-1 and TRBJ1-3, with D tentatively TRBD1 (6 bases). This CDR3 spans 15 amino acids. Germline V CDR1 and CDR2: SGHRS, YFSETQ. The V end lost 4 bases, the J end lost 0 bases, and 11 bases lay between the germline ends. CDR3 protein: CASSPAGASGNTIYF. CDR3 bases: TGCGCCAGCAGCCCTGCGGGGGCCTCTGGAAACACCATATATTTT. The full variable domain, completed using reference TRBV5-1 and TRBJ1-3, is KAGVTQTPRYLIKTRGQQVTLSCSPISGHRSVSWYQQTPGQGLQFLFEYFSETQRNKGNFPGRFSGRQFSNSRSEMNVSTLELGDSALYLCASSPAGASGNTIYFGEGSWLTVV.

There are a few counts of this clonotype. This chain links TRBV20-1 with TRBJ2-1; a possible D gene is TRBD1 (5 bases). This CDR3 is built from 13 residues. V was pared by 0 bases and J by 7 bases, with 10 bases between. Looked up from germline, CDR1 is DFQATT and CDR2 is SNEGSKA (reference sequence). The CDR3 DNA is TGCAGTGCTAGAGACAGGGTGGGGAATGAGCAGTTCTTC. This gives the protein CSARDRVGNEQFF.

The rearrangement uses TRBV20-1 and TRBJ2-7, with TRBD1 identical over 8 bases. The germline gives CDR1 DFQATT, CDR2 SNEGSKA (reference sequence). This CDR3 is built from 14 residues. V shed 5 bases and J 7 bases; nucleotides not matched to a gene: 13. CDR3 bases: TGCAGTGCTGGGCAGGGGGCTCCTGGGGATGAGCAGTACTTC. Translating it yields CSAGQGAPGDEQYF.

This clonotype has at least ten counts. This chain links TRBV5-1 with TRBJ2-3; the D is unclear. Looked up from germline, CDR1 is SGHRS and CDR2 is YFSETQ. Trimming shortened V by 0 bases and J by 0 bases, and 8 bases separated the two germline ends. The CDR3 has 15 residues. In DNA form, the CDR3 reads TGCGCCAGCAGCTTGGACCCCTCTAGCACAGATACGCAGTATTTT. This encodes CASSLDPSSTDTQYF.

The rearrangement uses TRBV20-1 and TRBJ2-1; 8 bases fit TRBD2. From germline, CDR1 is DFQATT and CDR2 SNEGSKA (reference sequence). V trimming: 2 bases; J trimming: 6 bases; junction bases outside the gene matches: 12. This CDR3 is built from 16 residues. The CDR3 protein is CSARPLAGGFGNEQFF. The CDR3 region has the DNA TGCAGTGCTAGACCCCTGGCGGGGGGTTTTGGCAATGAGCAGTTCTTC.

This clonotype was found a few times. V and J are TRBV29-1 and TRBJ2-1; possibly TRBD1 for D (6 bases). This CDR3 contains 17 residues. Germline V gives CDR1 SQVTM, CDR2 ANQGSEA. The V gene lost 2 bases and the J gene lost 1 base, with 18 bases spanning the gap. The CDR3 loop reads CSVERAGQGHSYNEQFF. CDR3 nucleotides: TGCAGCGTTGAAAGGGCCGGGCAGGGGCATTCCTACAATGAGCAGTTCTTC.

The rearrangement links TRBV6-2 or TRBV6-3 to TRBJ2-3; TRBD2 aligns across 8 bases. The CDR3 has 15 residues. Germline V gene lookup returns CDR1 MNHEY and CDR2 SVGEGT. J lost 0 bases, V lost 8 bases, and 7 bases had no gene match. The CDR3 loop is CASSGLAPSTDTQYF. The CDR3 nucleotides read TGTGCCAGCTCTGGACTAGCCCCTAGCACAGATACGCAGTATTTT.

This clonotype was seen a handful of times. The chain couples TRBV5-1 to TRBJ2-1, with D perhaps TRBD1 or TRBD2 (5 bases each). Trimming cost V 0 bases and J 3 bases, with 13 bases left between them. Germline CDR1 reads SGHRS; CDR2 reads YFSETQ. CDR3 size: 16 residues. CDR3 loop: CASSLGGSLIYNEQFF. CDR3 DNA: TGCGCCAGCAGCTTGGGGGGGAGTCTAATCTACAATGAGCAGTTCTTC.

This sequence joins TRBV11-2 and TRBJ1-2; possibly TRBD1 for D (5 bases). Germline V lookup: CDR1 SGHAT, CDR2 FQNNGV. V was shortened by 4 bases and J by 0 bases, with 18 bases between the two germline ends. The CDR3 runs 17 residues. CDR3 coding DNA: TGTGCCAGCAGCTGGGAAAAGGGGATTGCCACTAACTATGGCTACACCTTC. Its protein product is CASSWEKGIATNYGYTF.

This clonotype was detected a few times. This sequence joins TRBV7-9 and TRBJ2-7; no firm D call. The germline CDR1 and CDR2 sequences are SEHNR and FQNEAQ (reference sequence). V was pared by 4 bases and J by 3 bases, with 13 bases between. CDR3 length: 14 residues. CDR3 DNA: TGTGCCAGCAGCTCTCTTAGACGGCACTACGAGCAGTACTTC. Its protein product is CASSSLRRHYEQYF. The full variable domain, rest sourced from reference TRBV7-9 and TRBJ2-7, is DTGVSQNPRHKITKRGQNVTFRCDPISEHNRLYWYRQTLGQGPEFLTYFQNEAQLEKSRLLSDRFSAERPKGSFSTLEIQRTEQGDSAMYLCASSSLRRHYEQYFGPGTRLTVT.

The sample holds a few counts of this clonotype. This chain uses TRBV7-2 with TRBJ2-1; D tentatively reads TRBD1 or TRBD2 (5 bases each). The CDR3 loop spans 16 amino acids. Looked up from germline, CDR1 is SGHTA and CDR2 is FQGNSA. The V and J ends lost 5 bases and 4 bases respectively, with 18 bases between them. The CDR3 nucleotides are TGTGCCAGCAGCCCTGACGTCGGGACGGAATACAATGAGCAGTTCTTC. It yields the protein CASSPDVGTEYNEQFF.

This clonotype was seen once. The chain employs TRBV20-1 and TRBJ1-1; no reliable D call. Germline V CDR1 and CDR2: DFQATT, SNEGSKA (reference sequence). CDR3 length equals 16 residues. Between the trimmed V and J ends, which lost 6 bases and 4 bases, there was a span of 24 bases. The CDR3 here is CSAPRVTDWWSTEAFF. For the CDR3, the DNA is TGCAGTGCCCCGCGCGTCACCGACTGGTGGAGCACTGAAGCTTTCTTT.

V and J are TRBV16 and TRBJ1-2; 7 bases are shared with TRBD1. V lost 2 bases, J lost 5 bases, and 5 bases stayed unmatched. CDR1 is KGHSY and CDR2 is FQNENV in the germline V gene. This CDR3 has 14 amino acids. The CDR3: CASSQLGQPYGYTF. The CDR3 DNA sequence: TGTGCCAGCAGCCAACTGGGACAGCCGTATGGCTACACCTTC. The entire variable domain, with the rest obtained from reference TRBV16 and TRBJ1-2, is as follows: GEEVAQTPKHLVRGEGQKAKLYCAPIKGHSYVFWYQQVLKNEFKFLISFQNENVFDETGMPKERFSAKCLPNSPCSLEIQATKLEDSAVYFCASSQLGQPYGYTFGSGTRLTVV.

This clonotype has a handful of counts. The chain employs TRBV28 and TRBJ2-1; D remains unclear. Trimming left V 7 bases short and J 5 bases short, with 12 bases between. Germline CDR1 is MDHEN and CDR2 is SYDVKM. The CDR3 consists of 13 residues. The CDR3 sequence is CASNQDLNNEQFF. The CDR3 region has the DNA TGTGCCAGCAATCAGGATCTGAACAATGAGCAGTTCTTC.

The chain uses TRBV20-1 and TRBJ2-7; 9 bases line up with TRBD1. The length of the CDR3 is 13 residues. Looked up from germline, CDR1 is DFQATT and CDR2 is SNEGSKA (reference sequence). With 6 bases clipped from V and 5 bases from J, the junction kept 8 bases outside the gene matches. The CDR3 DNA is TGCAGTGCCTCGGGACAGGGTTTGGACGAGCAGTACTTC. This encodes CSASGQGLDEQYF.

This clonotype was seen more than once but under ten times. The V gene is TRBV9, the J gene TRBJ1-2; no reliable D call. Between the trimmed V and J ends, which lost 3 bases and 10 bases, there was a span of 19 bases. There are 14 residues in the CDR3. Germline-derived CDR1 and CDR2 are SGDLS and YYNGEE. CDR3 in amino acids: CASSAGGFPPDYTF. CDR3 sequence (DNA): TGTGCCAGCAGCGCCGGAGGTTTCCCCCCGGACTACACCTTC.

This clonotype was detected ten times or more. The chain is built from TRBV29-1 and TRBJ2-1; the D is unclear. The CDR3 totals 14 residues. Trimming stripped 3 bases from V and 0 bases from J, with 9 bases between. Looked up from germline, CDR1 is SQVTM and CDR2 is ANQGSEA. The CDR3 loop reads CSVERTNSYNEQFF. DNA for the CDR3: TGCAGCGTTGAGCGCACAAACTCCTACAATGAGCAGTTCTTC.

This clonotype was detected a few times. V gene TRBV20-1 combines with J gene TRBJ2-7; 7 bases match TRBD1. CDR3 length equals 13 residues. V was pared by 6 bases and J by 0 bases, with 5 bases of the junction left unmatched. Per germline, CDR1 DFQATT and CDR2 SNEGSKA (reference sequence). The CDR3, as DNA: TGCAGTGCATCTACAGGGGACTCCTACGAGCAGTACTTC. As protein: CSASTGDSYEQYF.

The chain links TRBV10-3 to TRBJ2-4; D is tentatively TRBD1 or TRBD2 (6 bases each). CDR1 is ENHRY and CDR2 is SYGVKD in the germline V gene. The CDR3 runs to 17 residues. V gave up 0 bases and J gave up 7 bases, with 19 bases separating them. CDR3 DNA sequence: TGTGCCATCAGTGAGTCGACTCATGCCCAGGGGAGGAACATTCAGTACTTC. It codes for CAISESTHAQGRNIQYF.

The chain combines TRBV5-1 with TRBJ1-1, with D unclear. Germline assignment: CDR1 SGHRS and CDR2 YFSETQ. Trimming removed 4 bases from V and 3 bases from J, with 10 bases in between. The CDR3 has 13 residues. CDR3: CASSVVGYTEAFF. CDR3 DNA: TGCGCCAGCAGCGTGGTCGGCTACACTGAAGCTTTCTTT.

The CDR3 region is CASSRAGTGLNYGYTF. CDR3 sequence (DNA): TGTGCCAGCAGCCGAGCAGGGACAGGCCTTAACTATGGCTACACCTTC. J is TRBJ1-2 and V is TRBV12-3 or TRBV12-4; 8 nucleotides align to TRBD1. The V segment lost 6 bases and the J segment 1 base; nucleotides outside the gene matches: 10. CDR3 size: 16 residues.

This clonotype was recorded a few times. CDR3 residues: CASSQGGLSSYEQYF. Here the CDR3 DNA reads TGCGCCAGCAGCCAAGGGGGGTTATCCTCCTACGAGCAGTACTTC. The chain employs TRBV4-3 and TRBJ2-7; D might be TRBD1 or TRBD2, each matching 5 bases. CDR1 is LGHNA, CDR2 YSLEER, per germline. The CDR3 loop spans 15 amino acids. Trimming pared 1 base from V and 0 bases from J, leaving 10 bases between.